The entry that follows covers one TCR beta chain sequence. Only in-frame clones appear in the TCRdb table, and some are missing; sequencing was by immunoSEQ multiplex PCR. This table has tens of thousands of clones, 88% appearing once. J lost 3 bases, V lost 5 bases, and 7 bases had no gene match. Germline V gene lookup returns CDR1 MDHEN and CDR2 SYDVKM. CDR3 length: 17 residues. This sample stems from a study of OX40 agonist ivuxolimab in advanced cancers. Study in general: An anti-OX40 (CD134) antibody with agonistic activity, ivuxolimab, was administered to patients. Dose-escalation patients had hepatocellular carcinoma, melanoma, renal cell or head and neck cancer.

If patients had autoimmune disease history or systemic immunosuppression, they were excluded. Sequences were derived from CD4+ or CD8+ T cells sorted from blood, sampled in a trial of the OX40 agonist ivuxolimab. The chain has TRBV28 and TRBJ1-4, with 12 nucleotides matching TRBD1. The origin of this receptor is an adult with an advanced solid tumor such as melanoma, head and neck, liver or kidney cancer. The CDR3 DNA follows: TGTGCCAGCAGTCCCCTGGGACAGGGGGCGCCTAATGAAAAACTGTTTTTT. Amino acids: CASSPLGQGAPNEKLFF.